Shown below are 29 T cell receptor beta chains from a single sample sequenced in a study of shared clonotypes between healthy human individuals. Data came from immunoSEQ multiplex PCR; TCRdb stores just in-frame clones and leaves some out. The sample yields about 680,000 clones, roughly 94% seen once. CD8 cells regarded as naive lacked CD45RO, were positively chosen for CCR7, and omitted terminally differentiated effector memory CD45RA+ cells. The sequencing input was naive CD8+ T cells sorted from blood. These receptors were obtained from a young man in good health.

The chain recombines TRBV6-5 with TRBJ2-7, with a tentative D call TRBD1 (5 bases). Trimming cost V 5 bases and J 4 bases, with 9 bases left between them. The CDR3 is 12 amino acids. From germline, CDR1 is MNHEY and CDR2 SVGAGI. The CDR3 coding sequence is TGTGCCAGCAGTGCCCAGGGTTACGAGCAGTACTTC. Protein: CASSAQGYEQYF.

This chain joins TRBV6-6 and TRBJ1-4; a possible D gene is TRBD1 (5 bases). V was cut by 0 bases and J by 8 bases, with 10 bases left in between. Per the germline V gene, CDR1 is MNHNY and CDR2 is SVGAGI (reference sequence). The CDR3 is 14 residues long. The CDR3 bases are TGTGCCAGCAGTTACTCGAACGGGGGGGAAAAACTGTTTTTT. Translation: CASSYSNGGEKLFF.

The V and J genes are TRBV2 and TRBJ2-5; D not certain. Per the germline V gene, CDR1 is SNHLY and CDR2 is FYNNEI. V was pared by 4 bases and J by 4 bases, with 16 bases between. The length of the CDR3 is 15 residues. CDR3 region: CASSGVYGDLETQYF. CDR3 bases: TGTGCCAGCAGTGGTGTTTATGGGGATTTAGAGACCCAGTACTTC.

This chain joins TRBV11-2 and TRBJ2-5, with 9 bases matching TRBD2. The CDR3 contains 17 residues. The ends lost 4 bases at V and 2 bases at J; junction bases unmatched: 11. Germline V gives CDR1 SGHAT, CDR2 FQNNGV. The CDR3 reads CASSSHLMSGGQETQYF. For the CDR3, the DNA is TGTGCCAGCAGCTCACACCTTATGAGCGGGGGGCAAGAGACCCAGTACTTC.

This clone was detected a few times. One junction end disagrees with the germline gene, perhaps due to a read error. The chain employs TRBV7-7 and TRBJ2-1; possible D gene TRBD1, 5 bases. Germline V gene data show CDR1 as SSHAT and CDR2 as FNYEAQ (reference sequence). The CDR3 is 15 amino acids. The CDR3 loop is CASSFVEGAINEQFF. In DNA, the CDR3 is TGTGCTAGCAGCTTCGTGGAAGGGGCGATCAATGAGCAGTTCTTC.

V and J are TRBV2 and TRBJ2-4; D is perhaps TRBD2 (5 bases). This CDR3 contains 18 residues. Trimming took off 6 bases at V and 5 bases at J, with 26 bases between the two ends. The V gene's germline CDR1 is SNHLY and CDR2 FYNNEI. CDR3 in DNA: TGTGCCAGCAGCCACACCCTAATGAGGGATCCCCGGGAAAACATTCAGTACTTC. Its translation is CASSHTLMRDPRENIQYF.

As concerns this clone: Germline is not matched at one junction end, which may reflect a read error. This CDR3 reads CASSLAVGNEQFF. CDR3 sequence (DNA): TGTGCTAGCAGCTTAGCCGTCGGCAATGAGCAGTTCTTC. The chain is built from TRBV7-7 and TRBJ2-1; no clear D. This CDR3 has 13 residues. Germline V gene data show CDR1 as SSHAT and CDR2 as FNYEAQ (reference sequence).

The CDR3 reads CASSLPLEETQYF. For the CDR3, the DNA is TGTGCCAGCAGCTTACCCCTCGAGGAGACCCAGTACTTC. The chain uses TRBV7-2 and TRBJ2-5; the D is unclear. The V gene lost 2 bases and the J gene lost 5 bases, with 9 bases spanning the gap. The V gene's germline CDR1 is SGHTA and CDR2 FQGNSA. This CDR3 contains 13 residues. Looking up the rest from reference TRBV7-2 and TRBJ2-5 gives the full variable domain: GAGVSQSPSNKVTEKGKDVELRCDPISGHTALYWYRQSLGQGLEFLIYFQGNSAPDKSGLPSDRFSAERTGGSVSTLTIQRTQQEDSAVYLCASSLPLEETQYFGPGTRLLVL.

This chain joins TRBV6-5 and TRBJ2-1; maybe TRBD1 (7 bases). V lost 5 bases and J lost 10, with 18 bases in between. CDR1 is MNHEY and CDR2 is SVGAGI in the germline V gene. CDR3 length: 14 residues. CDR3 nucleotide sequence: TGTGCCAGCAGTCTAGGAGGAGGGGGCACCGAGCAGTTCTTC. Amino acids: CASSLGGGGTEQFF.

The chain joins TRBV5-1 to TRBJ2-7, with D possibly being TRBD1 (8 bases). From germline, CDR1 is SGHRS and CDR2 YFSETQ. The CDR3 extends over 15 amino acids. Trimming removed 8 bases at V and 4 bases at J, with 22 bases between. DNA of the CDR3: TGCGCCAGAACTATCCGGACAGGGAGGGAGTACGAGCAGTACTTC. Translating it yields CARTIRTGREYEQYF. The variable domain in full, with the rest retrieved from reference TRBV5-1 and TRBJ2-7, is KAGVTQTPRYLIKTRGQQVTLSCSPISGHRSVSWYQQTPGQGLQFLFEYFSETQRNKGNFPGRFSGRQFSNSRSEMNVSTLELGDSALYLCARTIRTGREYEQYFGPGTRLTVT.

J is TRBJ2-4 and V is TRBV30; TRBD2 is a possible D gene (7 bases). V was clipped by 2 bases and J by 8 bases, with 22 bases between them. Germline values: CDR1 GTSNPN, CDR2 SVGIG (reference sequence). The CDR3 length is 16 residues. CDR3 residues: CAWSPPPGGHWDIQYF. CDR3 bases: TGTGCCTGGAGTCCCCCCCCGGGGGGCCATTGGGACATTCAGTACTTC.

V and J are TRBV5-6 and TRBJ2-7; no reliable D call. The CDR3 extends over 13 amino acids. The germline V and J ends were trimmed by 1 base and 0 bases, with 5 bases remaining between them. The germline CDR1 and CDR2 sequences are SGHDT and YYEEEE. This CDR3 is CASSLYNSYEQYF. The DNA for the CDR3 is TGTGCCAGCAGCTTGTACAACTCCTACGAGCAGTACTTC.

The V gene is TRBV5-1, the J gene TRBJ2-7; 9 positions agree with TRBD1. CDR3 length: 14 amino acids. Looked up from germline, CDR1 is SGHRS and CDR2 is YFSETQ. The ends lost 3 bases at V and 6 bases at J; junction bases unmatched: 7. CDR3 DNA: TGCGCCAGCAGCTCAACCGGGACAGGGCGCGAGCAGTACTTC. This encodes CASSSTGTGREQYF.

The CDR3 loop is CASSLGQGLSTDTQYF. For the CDR3, the DNA is TGTGCCAGCAGCTTGGGGCAGGGGCTGAGCACAGATACGCAGTATTTT. The chain recombines TRBV5-6 with TRBJ2-3; TRBD1 is a possible D gene (6 bases). Trimming left V 0 bases short and J 0 bases short, with 11 bases between. Germline V CDR1 and CDR2: SGHDT, YYEEEE. The CDR3 runs to 16 residues. Combining the CDR3 with reference TRBV5-6 and TRBJ2-3 gives the whole variable domain DAGVTQSPTHLIKTRGQQVTLRCSPKSGHDTVSWYQQALGQGPQFIFQYYEEEERQRGNFPDRFSGHQFPNYSSELNVNALLLGDSALYLCASSLGQGLSTDTQYFGPGTRLTVL.

V and J are TRBV7-3 and TRBJ2-2, with 8 bases identical to TRBD2. The V segment lost 5 bases and the J segment 3 bases; nucleotides outside the gene matches: 5. This CDR3 region has 15 residues. Germline CDR1 is SGHTA and CDR2 is FQGTGA. The CDR3: CASSPLAGDTGELFF. DNA of the CDR3: TGTGCCAGCAGCCCGCTAGCGGGCGACACCGGGGAGCTGTTTTTT.

V and J are TRBV6-1 and TRBJ2-1, with 7 bases that match TRBD2. Germline V gives CDR1 MNHNS, CDR2 SASEGT. This CDR3 is built from 13 residues. J gave up 9 bases and V 6 bases, and 8 bases lay outside the gene matches. DNA of the CDR3: TGTGCCAGCAGGGGGTTAGCGGGCCTTGAGCAGTTCTTC. It encodes CASRGLAGLEQFF.

This clone was detected once. The CDR3 is CASSDGGSYNEQFF. CDR3 in DNA: TGTGCCAGCAGTGACGGCGGGTCCTACAATGAGCAGTTCTTC. The rearrangement uses TRBV6-5 and TRBJ2-1; D might be TRBD2 (5 bases). CDR3 length: 14 residues. CDR1 MNHEY and CDR2 SVGAGI come from the germline V gene. V was trimmed by 5 bases and J by 1 base, leaving 9 bases between them.

The chain joins TRBV6-4 to TRBJ2-1; no reliable D call. Germline assignment: CDR1 MRHNA and CDR2 SNTAGT. V gave up 3 bases and J gave up 4 bases, with 7 bases separating them. The CDR3 sequence is 13 residues long. The CDR3 loop reads CASSEVAYNEQFF. The CDR3 DNA reads TGTGCCAGCAGTGAAGTAGCTTACAATGAGCAGTTCTTC.

This clone is a singleton in its sample. This chain connects TRBV13 to TRBJ2-7; 12 nucleotides line up with TRBD1. Trimming removed 5 bases from V and 4 bases from J; junction bases left unmatched: 6. Germline assignment: CDR1 PRHDT and CDR2 FYEKMQ (reference sequence). CDR3 length: 15 residues. The CDR3: CASSPGTGGLYEQYF. CDR3 nucleotide sequence: TGTGCCAGCAGCCCCGGGACAGGGGGCCTGTACGAGCAGTACTTC.

The V and J genes are TRBV14 and TRBJ2-7, with D maybe TRBD2 (7 bases). V was clipped by 4 bases and J by 7 bases, with 17 bases between them. Germline V gene sequence: CDR1 SGHDN, CDR2 FVKESK. The CDR3 spans 14 residues. CDR3: CASSPSWGGGEQYF. CDR3 sequence (DNA): TGTGCCAGCAGCCCCTCCTGGGGGGGCGGTGAGCAGTACTTC.

The chain joins TRBV6-5 to TRBJ2-1; weak D call: TRBD2 (7 bases). V was trimmed by 8 bases and J by 10 bases, leaving 12 bases between them. Germline V gives CDR1 MNHEY, CDR2 SVGAGI. This CDR3 has 11 amino acids. The CDR3 reads CASWGGREQFF. The CDR3 DNA is TGTGCCAGCTGGGGGGGGCGGGAGCAGTTCTTC.

The V gene is TRBV27, the J gene TRBJ2-7; 13 nucleotides match TRBD2. J was trimmed by 5 bases and V by 3 bases; bases with no gene match: 10. Per the germline V gene, CDR1 is MNHEY and CDR2 is SMNVEV (reference sequence). This CDR3 is built from 17 residues. CDR3 nucleotides: TGTGCCAGCAGTTTTCTAGGGACTAGCGGGATAGGTGACGAGCAGTACTTC. Amino acid sequence: CASSFLGTSGIGDEQYF.

This clone was seen only a few times. This sequence joins TRBV5-5 and TRBJ2-7; the D is unclear. CDR1 SGHKS and CDR2 YYEKEE come from the germline V gene (reference sequence). The CDR3 sequence is 13 residues long. Trimming took off 2 bases at V and 1 base at J, with 7 bases between the two ends. CDR3 amino acids: CASSFGRSYEQYF. In DNA, the CDR3 is TGTGCCAGCAGCTTCGGCAGATCCTACGAGCAGTACTTC. The full variable domain, rest sourced from reference TRBV5-5 and TRBJ2-7, is DAGVTQSPTHLIKTRGQQVTLRCSPISGHKSVSWYQQVLGQGPQFIFQYYEKEERGRGNFPDRFSARQFPNYSSELNVNALLLGDSALYLCASSFGRSYEQYFGPGTRLTVT.

The chain links TRBV13 to TRBJ2-7; no reliable D call. The CDR3 has 17 residues. Germline V gene sequence: CDR1 PRHDT, CDR2 FYEKMQ (reference sequence). Trimming cost V 3 bases and J 1 base, with 19 bases left between them. The CDR3 reads CASSFRSPIQDSYEQYF. CDR3 bases: TGTGCCAGCAGCTTTAGGAGCCCCATACAAGATTCCTACGAGCAGTACTTC.

V and J are TRBV30 and TRBJ1-1; the D gene is possibly TRBD1 (6 bases). Germline V gene data show CDR1 as GTSNPN and CDR2 as SVGIG (reference sequence). The V end was cut by 2 bases, the J end by 5 bases, with 12 bases between. The CDR3 is 13 residues long. The CDR3: CAWSLTGWTEAFF. The CDR3 DNA reads TGTGCCTGGAGTTTAACAGGGTGGACTGAAGCTTTCTTT.

V and J are TRBV2 and TRBJ2-5; a weak D match, TRBD1 (5 bases). With 6 bases removed from V and 1 base from J, the gap between germline ends came to 15 bases. Germline V gives CDR1 SNHLY, CDR2 FYNNEI. The CDR3 extends over 15 amino acids. The CDR3 reads CASSPRSGSQETQYF. The CDR3 DNA is TGTGCCAGCAGCCCCAGGTCAGGGTCCCAAGAGACCCAGTACTTC. Drawing the rest from reference TRBV2 and TRBJ2-5, the complete variable domain is EPEVTQTPSHQVTQMGQEVILRCVPISNHLYFYWYRQILGQKVEFLVSFYNNEISEKSEIFDDQFSVERPDGSNFTLKIRSTKLEDSAMYFCASSPRSGSQETQYFGPGTRLLVL.

The genes are TRBV5-4 and TRBJ2-1, with D possibly TRBD1 on 7 matching bases. The CDR3 spans 16 residues. Germline CDR1 SGHNT, CDR2 YYREEE (reference sequence). V was trimmed by 4 bases and J by 6 bases, leaving 20 bases between them. This CDR3 reads CASSRGGTAQFNEQFF. Here the CDR3 DNA reads TGTGCCAGCAGCCGAGGGGGGACAGCCCAGTTCAATGAGCAGTTCTTC.

This chain connects TRBV5-4 to TRBJ1-1; a weak D match, TRBD1 (5 bases). V lost 4 bases, J lost 3 bases, and 10 bases lay in between. Per the germline V gene, CDR1 is SGHNT and CDR2 is YYREEE (reference sequence). The CDR3 covers 13 residues. The CDR3 nucleotides read TGTGCCAGCAGCCCGGTGGGGGACACTGAAGCTTTCTTT. Translating it yields CASSPVGDTEAFF. Full variable domain (outside the CDR3, taken from reference TRBV5-4 and TRBJ1-1): ETGVTQSPTHLIKTRGQQVTLRCSSQSGHNTVSWYQQALGQGPQFIFQYYREEENGRGNFPPRFSGLQFPNYSSELNVNALELDDSALYLCASSPVGDTEAFFGQGTRLTVV.

This clone was recorded at least ten times. The V gene is TRBV15, the J gene TRBJ2-1, with D possibly TRBD1 on 5 matching bases. Germline values: CDR1 LNHNV, CDR2 YYDKDF (reference sequence). There are 15 residues in the CDR3. V dropped 0 bases and J dropped 6 bases, with 12 bases sitting between them. The DNA for the CDR3 is TGTGCCACCAGCAGAGATAAGGGGCCGGCCAATGAGCAGTTCTTC. This encodes CATSRDKGPANEQFF.